This T cell receptor (beta chain) was retrieved from a study of control samples from healthy donors and cancer patients (dated by TCRdb to between 2020 and 2021). The library came from the immunoSEQ multiplex PCR assay. The table was pulled from immuneACCESS by TCRdb, which kept in-frame rearrangements only. Such tables lose some clones; where checked, under half of the loss comes from unresolved V genes, and the rest has no known cause. The sample records about 130,000 clones, roughly 89% of which are singletons. Of the sample, 5.5% falls within the top ten clones. In the germline V gene (reference sequence), CDR1 corresponds to LNHDA and CDR2 to SQIVND. From its cysteine to its phenylalanine, the CDR3 spans 12 amino acids. Just CDR3 DNA is preserved here, 36 bases in frame from base 1. V and J are truncated by 5 bases and 6 bases respectively, leaving an intervening sequence of 8 bases. On this clone itself: Which antigen it targets is not known. No base-level quality is on record; no much larger clone is a single base apart.

The chain is encoded by TRBV19 joined to TRBJ1-3, with no confident D gene call. The TCR was taken from a man between 18 and 29 years old in good health. Sequencing was carried out using blood. The DNA is as follows: TGTGCCAGTAGTGCCAGTAAAAACACCATATATTTT. This gives the protein CASSASKNTIYF.